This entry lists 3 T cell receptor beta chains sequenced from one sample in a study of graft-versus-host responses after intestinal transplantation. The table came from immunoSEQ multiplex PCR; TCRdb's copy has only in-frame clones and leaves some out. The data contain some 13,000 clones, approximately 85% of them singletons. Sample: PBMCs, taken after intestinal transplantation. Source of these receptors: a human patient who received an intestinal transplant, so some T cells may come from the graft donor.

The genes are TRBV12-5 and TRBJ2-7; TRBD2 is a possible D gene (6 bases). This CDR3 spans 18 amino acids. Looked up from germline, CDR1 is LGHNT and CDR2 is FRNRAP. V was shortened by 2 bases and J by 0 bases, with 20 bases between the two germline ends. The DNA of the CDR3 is TGTGCTAGTGGTTTGACCCTAAGGAGGGCTACTCTCTCCTACGAGCAGTACTTC. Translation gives CASGLTLRRATLSYEQYF.

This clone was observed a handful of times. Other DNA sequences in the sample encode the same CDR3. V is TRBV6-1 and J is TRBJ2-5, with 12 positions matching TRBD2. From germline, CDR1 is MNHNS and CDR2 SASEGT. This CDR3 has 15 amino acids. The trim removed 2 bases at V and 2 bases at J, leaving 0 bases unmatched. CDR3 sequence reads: CASSELAGGQETQYF. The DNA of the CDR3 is TGTGCCAGCAGTGAACTAGCGGGGGGGCAAGAGACCCAGTACTTC.

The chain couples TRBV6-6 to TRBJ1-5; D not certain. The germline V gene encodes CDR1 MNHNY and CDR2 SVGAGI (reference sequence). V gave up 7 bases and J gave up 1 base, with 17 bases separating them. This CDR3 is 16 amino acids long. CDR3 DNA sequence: TGTGCCAGCACCCCCCGAGGTGTACAGAGCAATCAGCCCCAGCATTTT. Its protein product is CASTPRGVQSNQPQHF.